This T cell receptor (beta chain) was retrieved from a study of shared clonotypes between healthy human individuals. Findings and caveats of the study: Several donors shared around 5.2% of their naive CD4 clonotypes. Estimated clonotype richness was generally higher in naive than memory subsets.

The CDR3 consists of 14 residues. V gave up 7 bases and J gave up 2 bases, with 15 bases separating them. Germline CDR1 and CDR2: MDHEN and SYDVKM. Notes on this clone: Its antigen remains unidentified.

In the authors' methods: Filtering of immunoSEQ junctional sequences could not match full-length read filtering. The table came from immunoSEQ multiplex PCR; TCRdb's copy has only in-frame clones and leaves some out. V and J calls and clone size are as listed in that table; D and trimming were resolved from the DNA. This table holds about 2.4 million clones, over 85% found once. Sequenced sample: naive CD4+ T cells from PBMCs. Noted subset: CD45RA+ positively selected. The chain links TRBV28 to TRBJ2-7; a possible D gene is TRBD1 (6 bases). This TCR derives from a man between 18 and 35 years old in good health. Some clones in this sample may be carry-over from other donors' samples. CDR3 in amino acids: CASKPTGTAYEQYF. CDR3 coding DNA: TGTGCCAGCAAGCCTACAGGGACCGCCTACGAGCAGTACTTC. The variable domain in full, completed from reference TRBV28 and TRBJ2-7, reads DVKVTQSSRYLVKRTGEKVFLECVQDMDHENMFWYRQDPGLGLRLIYFSYDVKMKEKGDIPEGYSVSREKKERFSLILESASTNQTSMYLCASKPTGTAYEQYFGPGTRLTVT.